A single sample is the source of the 18 T cell receptor beta chains below, sequenced in a study of graft-versus-host responses after intestinal transplantation. Sequenced by immunoSEQ multiplex PCR; TCRdb stores in-frame clones only, minus some. The data hold around 43,000 clones, with around 90% observed a single time. The sample consisted of PBMCs, taken 524 days after transplant. The receptors were gathered from a human patient who received an intestinal transplant, so some T cells may come from the graft donor.

The chain couples TRBV9 to TRBJ2-3; D tentatively fits TRBD1 or TRBD2 (7 bases each). The V end lost 3 bases, the J end lost 6 bases, and 20 bases lay between the germline ends. The CDR3 is made up of 16 amino acids. Germline V CDR1 and CDR2: SGDLS, YYNGEE. The CDR3 region has the DNA TGTGCCAGCAGCGAGGGGGCTAGCGGTCCCAAGGATACGCAGTATTTT. It codes for CASSEGASGPKDTQYF.

The chain links TRBV6-4 to TRBJ2-7, with D tentatively TRBD1 or TRBD2 (6 bases each). With 6 bases removed from V and 0 bases from J, the gap between germline ends came to 15 bases. The CDR3 runs to 15 residues. CDR1 and CDR2 (germline): MRHNA, SNTAGT. The DNA of the CDR3 is TGTGCCAGCAGCCTACAGGGAGGAAGCTCCTACGAGCAGTACTTC. Translating gives CASSLQGGSSYEQYF.

The chain recombines TRBV7-6 with TRBJ2-7; D is unresolved. Germline CDR1 reads SGHVS; CDR2 reads FNYEAQ. V was cut by 1 base and J by 4 bases, with 8 bases left in between. The CDR3 is made up of 13 amino acids. The CDR3: CASSLGNKYEQYF. The CDR3 DNA reads TGTGCCAGCAGCTTAGGAAACAAGTACGAGCAGTACTTC.

For this clone: One end of the junction does not line up with germline, which may come from a read error. The gene calls are TRBV28 and TRBJ1-2; TRBD1 might be the D (5 bases). This CDR3 is built from 13 residues. The V gene's germline CDR1 is MDHEN and CDR2 SYDVKM. The CDR3 nucleotides read TGTGCCAGCAGTCCACACTTCGACGGGGCCCCCGTCTTC. Its translation is CASSPHFDGAPVF.

As to this clone: The identical CDR3 is also encoded by other nucleotide sequences in the sample. The V gene is TRBV5-6, the J gene TRBJ1-1; a possible D gene is TRBD1 (6 bases). The CDR3 has 14 amino acids. Germline V gene lookup returns CDR1 SGHDT and CDR2 YYEEEE. The V gene lost 4 bases and the J gene lost 2 bases, with 12 bases spanning the gap. The CDR3 region is CASSLRTANTEAFF. In DNA, the CDR3 is TGTGCCAGCAGCCTGAGGACAGCTAACACTGAAGCTTTCTTT. The variable domain in full, completed from reference TRBV5-6 and TRBJ1-1, reads DAGVTQSPTHLIKTRGQQVTLRCSPKSGHDTVSWYQQALGQGPQFIFQYYEEEERQRGNFPDRFSGHQFPNYSSELNVNALLLGDSALYLCASSLRTANTEAFFGQGTRLTVV.

The V gene is TRBV11-1, the J gene TRBJ1-2; D may be TRBD1 (6 bases). Deletions cut 5 bases from V and 2 bases from J, with 9 bases between. Germline V gene sequence: CDR1 SGHAT, CDR2 FQDESV (reference sequence). This CDR3 spans 13 amino acids. The CDR3 DNA follows: TGTGCCAGCAGCGTGGGACACAACTATGGCTACACCTTC. Translation: CASSVGHNYGYTF.

The rearrangement uses TRBV7-8 and TRBJ2-3; 9 bases match TRBD2. Germline V gives CDR1 SGHVS, CDR2 FQNEAQ. CDR3 length: 16 amino acids. V trimming: 5 bases; J trimming: 3 bases; junction bases outside the gene matches: 9. CDR3 bases: TGTGCCAGCAGCCCATTAGCGGGAGTGGGTACAGATACGCAGTATTTT. It translates to CASSPLAGVGTDTQYF.

The CDR3 spells CASSQSEAVGLAGGDYNEQFF. The CDR3 bases are TGCGCCAGCAGTCAATCGGAGGCCGTGGGACTAGCGGGAGGGGATTACAATGAGCAGTTCTTC. The rearrangement links TRBV23-1 to TRBJ2-1; TRBD2 agrees at 16 bases. TRBV23-1 is assigned to the ORF class and has an uncertain function. CDR3 length equals 21 residues. Unmatched junction bases numbered 12, after V lost 0 bases and J lost 4 bases.

This sequence joins TRBV18 and TRBJ1-1; 7 bases align to TRBD1. Germline CDR1 is KGHSH and CDR2 is LQKENI. The CDR3 contains 17 residues. V gave up 3 bases and J gave up 0 bases; unmatched junction bases: 10. DNA of the CDR3: TGTGCCAGCTCACCCCTAAGTACAGGGGTTATGAACACTGAAGCTTTCTTT. Translating it yields CASSPLSTGVMNTEAFF.

V is TRBV14 and J is TRBJ1-6, with D maybe TRBD1 (5 bases). V lost 4 bases, J lost 9 bases, and 25 bases lay in between. CDR1 and CDR2 (germline): SGHDN, FVKESK. CDR3 length: 18 amino acids. The CDR3 sequence: CASSRAGGANRLSSPLHF. Written as DNA, the CDR3 is TGTGCCAGCAGCCGGGCCGGAGGGGCGAATCGTTTAAGTTCACCCCTCCACTTT. Drawing the rest from reference TRBV14 and TRBJ1-6, the complete variable domain is EAGVTQFPSHSVIEKGQTVTLRCDPISGHDNLYWYRRVMGKEIKFLLHFVKESKQDESGMPNNRFLAERTGGTYSTLKVQPAELEDSGVYFCASSRAGGANRLSSPLHFGNGTRLTVT.

For the CDR3, the DNA is TGTGCCAGCAGTGAAGTGGGGTTTACAGATACGCAGTATTTT. Its translation: CASSEVGFTDTQYF. V is TRBV2 and J is TRBJ2-3; no firm D call. Per the germline V gene, CDR1 is SNHLY and CDR2 is FYNNEI. V lost 1 base to trimming and J lost 3 bases, with 8 bases between them. This CDR3 region has 14 residues.

The V gene is TRBV7-2, the J gene TRBJ2-7; 12 nucleotides line up with TRBD2. V was clipped by 3 bases and J by 3 bases; unmatched bases: 6. The germline gives CDR1 SGHTA, CDR2 FQGNSA. The CDR3 loop spans 16 amino acids. The CDR3 here is CASSLVTSGSIYEQYF. In nucleotides, the CDR3 is TGTGCCAGCAGCTTGGTGACTAGCGGGAGTATCTACGAGCAGTACTTC.

This chain joins TRBV6-5 and TRBJ1-4; TRBD1 is a possible D gene (5 bases). Trimming pared 4 bases from V and 3 bases from J, leaving 12 bases between. Germline loops: CDR1 MNHEY, CDR2 SVGAGI. The CDR3 is 15 amino acids. The CDR3 DNA reads as TGTGCCAGCAGTTCCCTACAGGATCCTAATGAAAAACTGTTTTTT. As protein: CASSSLQDPNEKLFF.

The J gene is TRBJ2-1, the V gene TRBV6-6; D might be TRBD2 (5 bases). Per germline, CDR1 MNHNY and CDR2 SVGAGI (reference sequence). V dropped 3 bases and J dropped 7 bases, with 16 bases sitting between them. The CDR3 length is 15 residues. CDR3 coding DNA: TGTGCCAGCAGTTATTTGGACGGGGTGAGGAATGAGCAGTTCTTC. It yields the protein CASSYLDGVRNEQFF.

The chain couples TRBV7-2 to TRBJ2-7, with D perhaps matching TRBD2 (5 bases). There are 14 residues in the CDR3. Germline V lookup: CDR1 SGHTA, CDR2 FQGNSA. The V end was cut by 4 bases, the J end by 0 bases, with 10 bases between. CDR3: CASSSDWSSYEQYF. The CDR3 DNA reads TGTGCCAGCAGCTCGGACTGGAGCTCCTACGAGCAGTACTTC.

The V gene is TRBV6-5, the J gene TRBJ1-2, with D unclear. The CDR3 spans 14 residues. Trimming left V 0 bases short and J 5 bases short, with 10 bases between. The germline V gene has CDR1 MNHEY and CDR2 SVGAGI. CDR3 in amino acids: CASSYSSRVYGYTF. In DNA form, the CDR3 reads TGTGCCAGCAGTTACTCGTCTCGTGTTTATGGCTACACCTTC.

The CDR3 bases are TGTGCCAGCAGCTTATTGGTAGGACAAAACGCAGGCACCTATGGCTACACCTTC. Translated: CASSLLVGQNAGTYGYTF. The chain links TRBV7-6 to TRBJ1-2, with D possibly matching TRBD1 (5 bases). The germline V and J ends were trimmed by 2 bases and 4 bases, with 23 bases remaining between them. The CDR3 sequence is 18 residues long. Germline values: CDR1 SGHVS, CDR2 FNYEAQ.

The chain links TRBV4-2 to TRBJ2-7, with D possibly TRBD2 on 5 matching bases. Trimming cost V 0 bases and J 0 bases, with 15 bases left between them. This CDR3 comprises 17 residues. The germline CDR1 and CDR2 sequences are LGHNA and YNFKEQ. In DNA form, the CDR3 reads TGTGCCAGCAGCCAAGAGACTCCTACGGGAAGCTCCTACGAGCAGTACTTC. Translated, it gives CASSQETPTGSSYEQYF.